Below are 21 T cell receptor beta chains sequenced from a single sample in a study of cytomegalovirus exposure and HLA in healthy donors. Both 60 Vbeta primers and 13 Jbeta primers went into the PCR. Assay: immunoSEQ multiplex PCR; the TCRdb copy retains only in-frame clones and omits some. The sample holds 200,000 to 250,000 clones, approximately 90% seen once. The material sequenced was PBMCs. These receptors all stem from a woman between 18 and 29 years old in good health and CMV-seronegative.

The chain combines TRBV4-1 with TRBJ1-1; 8 positions agree with TRBD1. From germline, CDR1 is MGHRA and CDR2 YSYEKL. The J segment lost 6 bases and the V segment lost 4 bases, leaving 7 bases of the junction unmatched. The CDR3 extends over 14 amino acids. The CDR3 protein is CASSPPGQGAEAFF. The CDR3 DNA sequence: TGCGCCAGCAGCCCCCCTGGACAGGGCGCTGAAGCTTTCTTT.

The chain employs TRBV18 and TRBJ1-1; possibly TRBD1 for D (5 bases). The CDR3 covers 14 residues. Germline V gives CDR1 KGHSH, CDR2 LQKENI. V was shortened by 0 bases and J by 4 bases, with 9 bases between the two germline ends. The CDR3 loop is CASSPPGVGTEAFF. The CDR3 coding sequence is TGTGCCAGCTCACCACCAGGGGTAGGCACTGAAGCTTTCTTT.

The J gene is TRBJ1-1, the V gene TRBV5-1; 7 nucleotides agree with TRBD1. Losses at the gene ends were 1 base for V and 1 base for J; bases not matched to a gene: 7. Germline assignment: CDR1 SGHRS and CDR2 YFSETQ. This CDR3 has 16 residues. CDR3 sequence: CASSLLGDRPNTEAFF. CDR3 sequence (DNA): TGCGCCAGCAGCTTGCTCGGGGACAGACCGAACACTGAAGCTTTCTTT.

This sequence joins TRBV19 and TRBJ2-3; 9 bases line up with TRBD2. Germline-derived CDR1 and CDR2 are LNHDA and SQIVND (reference sequence). V shed 3 bases and J 4 bases; nucleotides not matched to a gene: 14. CDR3 length equals 18 residues. The CDR3 DNA is TGTGCCAGTAGTATGACACAAAAGGTAGCGGGAGTTCCAGATACGCAGTATTTT. It encodes CASSMTQKVAGVPDTQYF.

This chain links TRBV19 with TRBJ2-7, with D perhaps matching TRBD2 (7 bases). From germline, CDR1 is LNHDA and CDR2 SQIVND (reference sequence). CDR3 length equals 14 residues. Trimming cost V 2 bases and J 7 bases, with 15 bases left between them. The DNA for the CDR3 is TGTGCCAGTAGTATATGGGGGCCCGGGGGGGAGCAGTACTTC. This encodes CASSIWGPGGEQYF. Filled out from reference TRBV19 and TRBJ2-7, the complete variable domain reads DGGITQSPKYLFRKEGQNVTLSCEQNLNHDAMYWYRQDPGQGLRLIYYSQIVNDFQKGDIAEGYSVSREKKESFPLTVTSAQKNPTAFYLCASSIWGPGGEQYFGPGTRLTVT.

The rearrangement uses TRBV5-1 and TRBJ1-2; D is unclear. CDR1 SGHRS and CDR2 YFSETQ come from the germline V gene. Trimming pared 0 bases from V and 2 bases from J, leaving 14 bases between. This CDR3 is 16 amino acids long. The CDR3 DNA reads TGCGCCAGCAGCTTGGACCTAGCCGGGCCCAACTATGGCTACACCTTC. Translating gives CASSLDLAGPNYGYTF.

V and J are TRBV27 and TRBJ2-7; the D gene is possibly TRBD2 (6 bases). V lost 5 bases to trimming and J lost 4 bases, with 33 bases between them. The CDR3 extends over 20 amino acids. Germline lookup yields CDR1 MNHEY and CDR2 SMNVEV (reference sequence). The CDR3 nucleotides are TGTGCCAGCAGTCCCCGCCTCAGGTCGGGGTTTCTAGCGCCCAATTACGAGCAGTACTTC. As protein: CASSPRLRSGFLAPNYEQYF.

This sequence joins TRBV7-6 and TRBJ2-7; 11 bases map to TRBD1. CDR3 length: 16 amino acids. V dropped 7 bases and J dropped 6; count of bases not matched to a gene: 14. Germline values: CDR1 SGHVS, CDR2 FNYEAQ. The CDR3 protein is CASTLAADRGQGEQYF. The CDR3 DNA reads as TGTGCCAGCACCCTAGCCGCGGACAGGGGGCAAGGCGAGCAGTACTTC.

The chain employs TRBV30 and TRBJ1-3, with D unclear. V shed 3 bases and J shed 4 bases, with 10 bases lying between them. The CDR3 contains 13 residues. Germline values: CDR1 GTSNPN, CDR2 SVGIG (reference sequence). The CDR3 nucleotides are TGTGCCTGGAGAAGAGGGTTCGGAAACACCATATATTTT. Amino acid sequence: CAWRRGFGNTIYF.

The chain employs TRBV7-2 and TRBJ2-3; D gene uncertain. The CDR3 sequence is 12 residues long. Germline values: CDR1 SGHTA, CDR2 FQGNSA. Trimming left V 5 bases short and J 8 bases short, with 11 bases between. The CDR3 DNA sequence: TGTGCCAGCAGCCCGGAAGCGTTTACGCAGTATTTT. It is translated as CASSPEAFTQYF.

V and J are TRBV7-2 and TRBJ2-3; tentative D call: TRBD1 (5 bases). The ends were cut back, 10 bases at V and 0 bases at J, with 20 bases in the middle. Germline CDR1 and CDR2: SGHTA and FQGNSA. This CDR3 region has 16 residues. The DNA for the CDR3 is TGTGCCACCCAAAGGCGACAGTATATTAGCACAGATACGCAGTATTTT. This encodes CATQRRQYISTDTQYF.

The chain couples TRBV9 to TRBJ1-2; TRBD1 aligns across 8 bases. This CDR3 has 13 residues. Unmatched junction bases numbered 5, after V lost 3 bases and J lost 7 bases. Germline assignment: CDR1 SGDLS and CDR2 YYNGEE. The CDR3 sequence is CASSAQGVGGYTF. The CDR3 nucleotides are TGTGCCAGCAGCGCACAGGGGGTAGGTGGCTACACCTTC.

The V and J genes are TRBV6-1 and TRBJ1-5; D might be TRBD1 (6 bases). Trimming cost V 6 bases and J 1 base, with 10 bases left between them. Germline V lookup: CDR1 MNHNS, CDR2 SASEGT. This CDR3 comprises 14 residues. CDR3 sequence reads: CASRPTGSNQPQHF. CDR3 DNA: TGTGCCAGCAGGCCAACAGGGAGCAATCAGCCCCAGCATTTT.

In the case of this clone: The limits of the CDR3 on the DNA are not certain, so only TCRdb's listed CDR3 is given. CDR3 loop: CASSLYTFGDTQYF. This chain connects TRBV5-8 to TRBJ2-3; TRBD2, the table's D call, lacks a check against the DNA. The germline CDR1 and CDR2 sequences are SGHTS and YDEGEE. The CDR3 is 14 residues long, ends included.

The rearrangement uses TRBV5-7 and TRBJ2-5, with D perhaps TRBD1 (8 bases). TRBV5-7 is known as an ORF, though its function is uncertain. V was cut by 3 bases and J by 5 bases, with 20 bases left in between. The CDR3 sequence is 16 residues long. CDR3 DNA: TGTGCCAGCAGCTCTTCAGGGGGCGCGGGAGTGGAGACCCAGTACTTC. Translating gives CASSSSGGAGVETQYF.

This chain uses TRBV4-1 with TRBJ1-3; TRBD1 is a possible D gene (6 bases). Trimming stripped 10 bases from V and 7 bases from J, with 14 bases between. Germline V gene sequence: CDR1 MGHRA, CDR2 YSYEKL. This CDR3 spans 12 amino acids. This chain's CDR3 is CATGQPRNTIYF. The CDR3 nucleotides read TGCGCCACCGGACAGCCCAGGAACACCATATATTTT.

The chain has TRBV27 and TRBJ1-6, with 8 bases matching TRBD1. CDR3 length: 14 residues. Germline trimming cut 8 bases from V and 7 bases from J; bases unmatched to any gene: 7. Per the germline V gene, CDR1 is MNHEY and CDR2 is SMNVEV (reference sequence). CDR3 residues: CASGTTGANSPLHF. The CDR3 nucleotides are TGTGCCAGCGGGACGACAGGGGCCAATTCACCCCTCCACTTT.

Only one count was recorded for this clone. The V and J genes are TRBV4-1 and TRBJ1-5, with D hard to call. The CDR3 extends over 15 amino acids. Germline assignment: CDR1 MGHRA and CDR2 YSYEKL. The V gene lost 0 bases and the J gene lost 3 bases, with 9 bases spanning the gap. The CDR3 bases are TGCGCCAGCAGCCAAGAAACCAGGCTCAATCAGCCCCAGCATTTT. Translating gives CASSQETRLNQPQHF.

Turning to this clone: One junction end disagrees with the germline gene, perhaps due to a read error. The same CDR3 is also encoded by other DNA sequences in this sample. This rearrangement joins TRBV12-5 to TRBJ2-2, with 8 bases lining up with TRBD1. The CDR3 spans 16 residues. Per the germline V gene, CDR1 is LGHNT and CDR2 is FRNRAP. CDR3 sequence (DNA): TGCGCTAGTGGTTTGGTACGTACAGGGGGGACCGGGGAGCTGTTTTTT. Its translation is CASGLVRTGGTGELFF.

This clone was seen once. The CDR3 sequence: CASSPDTARLYEQYF. DNA for the CDR3: TGTGCCAGCAGTCCAGACACCGCCCGCCTCTACGAGCAGTACTTC. The gene calls are TRBV2 and TRBJ2-7, with unresolved D. CDR3 length equals 15 residues. Germline V gives CDR1 SNHLY, CDR2 FYNNEI. Trimming stripped 5 bases from V and 3 bases from J, with 17 bases between.

This chain uses TRBV4-3 with TRBJ2-2; 12 bases map to TRBD2. This CDR3 contains 16 residues. Per germline, CDR1 LGHNA and CDR2 YSLEER. The V gene end was trimmed by 1 base and the J gene end by 8 bases; junction bases not matched to a gene: 5. CDR3 loop: CASSQAGTSGSGELFF. Written as DNA, the CDR3 is TGCGCCAGCAGCCAAGCCGGGACTAGCGGGTCTGGGGAGCTGTTTTTT.